This TCR beta chain was recorded in a study of cytomegalovirus exposure and HLA in healthy donors. The study's findings and limits: Sequencing likely caused a cluster of highly shared sequence variants. A later analysis linked 16,951 TCR beta sequences to HLA alleles at 0.05 false discovery rate.

Per the germline V gene, CDR1 is MNHEY and CDR2 is SMNVEV (reference sequence). The CDR3 totals 13 residues. V gave up 5 bases and J gave up 5 bases, with 12 bases separating them. The PCR ran on 60 Vbeta and 13 Jbeta primers. Generated by immunoSEQ multiplex PCR, the TCRdb table keeps only in-frame clones and is missing some. The sample carries about 130,000 clones, just under 80% recorded once. In its sample, this clone was seen once. Its specificity is not known. Sequencing input: PBMCs. The clonotype was recovered from a man aged 30-40 years in good health. The chain is built from TRBV27 and TRBJ2-5; D call uncertain. CDR3 sequence reads: CASSLRRFETQYF. CDR3 sequence (DNA): TGTGCCAGCAGTCTCCGGAGATTCGAGACCCAGTACTTC.